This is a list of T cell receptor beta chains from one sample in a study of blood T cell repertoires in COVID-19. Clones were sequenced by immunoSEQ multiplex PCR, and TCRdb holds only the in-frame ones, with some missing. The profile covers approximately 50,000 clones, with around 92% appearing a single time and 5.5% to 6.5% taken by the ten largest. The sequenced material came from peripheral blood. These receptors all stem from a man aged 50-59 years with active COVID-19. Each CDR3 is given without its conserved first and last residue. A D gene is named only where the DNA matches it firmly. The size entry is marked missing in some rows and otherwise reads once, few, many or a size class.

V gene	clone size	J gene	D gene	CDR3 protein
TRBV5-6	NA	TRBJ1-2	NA	ASRLEGPYGYT
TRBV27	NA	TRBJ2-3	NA	ASSYTTVWGTDTQY
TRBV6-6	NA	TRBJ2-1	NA	ASSRGQGSGSSEQF
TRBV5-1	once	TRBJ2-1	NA	ASSLPSNEQF
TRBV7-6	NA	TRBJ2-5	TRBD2	ASSQTSGGYQETQY
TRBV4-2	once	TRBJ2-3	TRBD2	ASSQEPSGAPDTQY
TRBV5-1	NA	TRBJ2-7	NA	ASAPALGRNEQY
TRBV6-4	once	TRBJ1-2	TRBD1	ASSEGTGDGYGYT
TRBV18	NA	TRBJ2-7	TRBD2	ASSPGGGLNEQY
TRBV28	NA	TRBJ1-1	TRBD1	ASSFGTGKRF
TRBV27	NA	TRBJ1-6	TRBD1	ASSSWTGFTYSPLH
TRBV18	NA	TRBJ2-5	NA	ASSPDAGTQY
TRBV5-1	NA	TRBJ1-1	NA	ASSLQSGNTEAF
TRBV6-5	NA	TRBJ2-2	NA	ASSTDRNTGELF
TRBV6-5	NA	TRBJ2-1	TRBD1	ASRTGVAYNEQF
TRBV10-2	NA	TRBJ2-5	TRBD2	ASSSGGWETQY
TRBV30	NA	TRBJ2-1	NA	AWSVLSGAYNEQF
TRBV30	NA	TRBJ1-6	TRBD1	AWRVQGSSYNSPLH
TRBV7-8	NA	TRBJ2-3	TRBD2	ASSFPRFGGVTDTQY
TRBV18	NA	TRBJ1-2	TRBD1	ASSLQGARGYT
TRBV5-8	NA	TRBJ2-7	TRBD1	ASSLRGTVTYEQY
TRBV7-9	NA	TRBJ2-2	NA	ASSLGQPGELF
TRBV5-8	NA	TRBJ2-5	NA	ASSPEPGEETQY